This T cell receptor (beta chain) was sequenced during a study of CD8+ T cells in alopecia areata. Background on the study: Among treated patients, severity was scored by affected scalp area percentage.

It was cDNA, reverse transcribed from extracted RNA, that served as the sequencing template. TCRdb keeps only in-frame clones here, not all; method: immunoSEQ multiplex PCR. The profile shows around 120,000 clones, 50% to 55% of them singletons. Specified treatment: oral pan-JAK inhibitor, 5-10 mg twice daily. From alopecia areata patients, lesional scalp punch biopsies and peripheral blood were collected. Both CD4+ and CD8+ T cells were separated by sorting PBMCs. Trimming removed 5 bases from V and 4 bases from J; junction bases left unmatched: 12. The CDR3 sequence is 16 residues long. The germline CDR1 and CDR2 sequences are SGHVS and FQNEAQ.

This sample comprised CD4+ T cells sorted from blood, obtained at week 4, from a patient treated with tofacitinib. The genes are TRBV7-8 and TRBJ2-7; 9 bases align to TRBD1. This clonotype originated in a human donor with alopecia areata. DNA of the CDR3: TGTGCCAGCAGCGCCTTACAGGGGGCTGACTTATACGAGCAGTACTTC. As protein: CASSALQGADLYEQYF. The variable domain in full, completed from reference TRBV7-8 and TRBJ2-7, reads GAGVSQSPRYKVAKRGQDVALRCDPISGHVSLFWYQQALGQGPEFLTYFQNEAQLDKSGLPSDRFFAERPEGSVSTLKIQRTQQEDSAVYLCASSALQGADLYEQYFGPGTRLTVT.